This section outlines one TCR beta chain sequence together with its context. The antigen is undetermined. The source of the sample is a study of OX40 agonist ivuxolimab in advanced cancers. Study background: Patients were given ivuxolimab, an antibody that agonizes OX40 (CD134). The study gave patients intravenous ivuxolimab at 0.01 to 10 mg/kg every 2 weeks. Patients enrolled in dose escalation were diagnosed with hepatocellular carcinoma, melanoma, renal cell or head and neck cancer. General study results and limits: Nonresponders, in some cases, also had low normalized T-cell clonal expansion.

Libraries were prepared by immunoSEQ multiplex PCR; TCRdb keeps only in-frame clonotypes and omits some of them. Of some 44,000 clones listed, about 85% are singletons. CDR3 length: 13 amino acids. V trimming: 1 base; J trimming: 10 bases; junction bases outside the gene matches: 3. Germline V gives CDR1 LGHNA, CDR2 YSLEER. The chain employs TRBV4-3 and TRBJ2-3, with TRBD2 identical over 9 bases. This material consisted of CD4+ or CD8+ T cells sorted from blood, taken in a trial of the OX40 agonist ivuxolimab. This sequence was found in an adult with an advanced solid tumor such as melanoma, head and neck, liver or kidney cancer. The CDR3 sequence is CASSQAREGAQYF. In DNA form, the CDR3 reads TGCGCCAGCAGCCAAGCGCGGGAGGGCGCGCAGTATTTT.